The following is a T cell receptor beta chain sequence with its context. The antigen is not known. These data come from a study of regulatory T cells in long-lasting Graves disease. The study's findings and limits: Those with persistent disease had in common more public clonotypes (approximately 2,500) than new patients (approximately 890).

Time point given: persistent/refractory GD, antithyroid drugs over 5 years with positive TRAb. The TCR library was made from RNA that had been extracted from PBMCs in TRIzol. Patients met American Thyroid Association criteria for Graves' disease. The peripheral blood volume drawn was 8 to 9.5 milliliters, and it was collected into EDTA tubes. Investigators prepared the TCR beta libraries by applying iRepertoire HTBI primers and Arm-PCR of CDR3 regions. TCRdb reprocessed the multiplex PCR reads via MiXCR and lists one record per CDR3 protein. The table lists some 450,000 distinct CDR3 sequences, less than 25% of them singletons. The sample here was peripheral blood mononuclear cells (PBMCs), taken when the disease was refractory, from a patient treated with antithyroid drugs. This receptor was obtained from a female donor with Graves disease.

The CDR3 spells CASSELVANTEAFF. The CDR3 DNA follows: TGTGCCAGCAGTGAATTAGTGGCGAACACTGAAGCTTTCTTT. The chain has TRBV6-1 and TRBJ1-1; D call uncertain. V gave up 2 bases and J gave up 1 base, with 8 bases separating them. Germline V gene data show CDR1 as MNHNS and CDR2 as SASEGT. CDR3 length: 14 amino acids.